This T cell receptor beta chain was sequenced during a study of blood T cell repertoires in COVID-19. Background on the study: Acute and convalescent COVID-19 samples came from the United States, Italy and Spain.

Germline lookup yields CDR1 SQVTM and CDR2 ANQGSEA. Germline trimming cut 4 bases from V and 4 bases from J; bases unmatched to any gene: 1. The CDR3 has 14 residues. Participant ages covered roughly 18 to 89 years across 25 or so US areas. Researchers sorted participants into cohorts using their self-reported clinical history. Only in-frame clones appear in the TCRdb table, and some are missing; sequencing was by immunoSEQ multiplex PCR. In the table there are 200,000 to 250,000 clones, approximately 89% of which are singletons. The sequenced material came from PBMCs or T cells enriched from blood (not recorded which). The chain carries TRBV29-1 and TRBJ2-3; 14 positions agree with TRBD2. The source is a young woman who had been exposed to COVID-19. The CDR3 here is CSVATSGRADTQYF. Written as DNA, the CDR3 is TGCAGCGTTGCGACTAGCGGGAGGGCAGATACGCAGTATTTT.